Listed below are T cell receptor beta chains from one sample, sequenced in a study of blood T cell repertoires in COVID-19. Data came from immunoSEQ multiplex PCR; TCRdb stores just in-frame clones and leaves some out. The sample has hundreds of thousands of clones, more than 75% seen once. The sample consisted of peripheral blood. These receptors were collected from a human donor in a cohort sampled during active COVID-19. CDR3s include the opening cysteine and the closing phenylalanine or tryptophan. D genes are given only for firm matches. A row's size may be missing; if present it is once, few, many or a size class.

clone_size	d_call	v_call	j_call	cdr3_aa	cdr3_nt
.	.	TRBV28	TRBJ1-5	CASSPPGYSSAQHF	TGTGCCAGCAGTCCCCCGGGGTATTCATCAGCCCAGCATTTT
once	.	TRBV5-8	TRBJ2-3	CASSLVGVTGTDTQYF	TGTGCCAGCAGCTTGGTGGGAGTTACTGGCACAGATACGCAGTATTTT
.	.	TRBV2	TRBJ1-6	CASSPRGNYNSPLHF	TGTGCCAGCAGCCCGAGAGGGAATTATAATTCACCCCTCCACTTT
few	.	TRBV15	TRBJ1-1	CATSRDFTVTEAFF	TGTGCCACCAGCAGAGATTTTACGGTGACTGAAGCTTTCTTT
.	.	TRBV11-2	TRBJ2-7	CASSLTGHGSRGYEQYF	TGTGCCAGCAGCTTAACAGGGCATGGTAGTAGAGGCTACGAGCAGTACTTC
.	.	TRBV5-1	TRBJ2-7	CASSQRGSSYEQYF	TGCGCCAGCAGTCAGAGGGGGAGCTCCTACGAGCAGTACTTC
once	TRBD2	TRBV5-6	TRBJ2-1	CASSLILAGYNEQFF	TGTGCCAGCAGCTTGATACTAGCGGGTTACAATGAGCAGTTCTTC
.	TRBD1	TRBV28	TRBJ1-2	CASSPTGIFYGYTF	TGTGCCAGCAGCCCGACAGGGATCTTCTATGGCTACACCTTC
.	.	TRBV4-2	TRBJ2-5	CASSQGTSAETQYF	TGTGCCAGCAGCCAGGGCACTAGTGCTGAGACCCAGTACTTC
.	TRBD1	TRBV10-3	TRBJ2-1	CATTGTGDNEQFF	TGTGCCACGACCGGGACAGGGGACAATGAGCAGTTCTTC
.	.	TRBV5-1	TRBJ1-2	CASRSQVAGANYGYTF	TGCGCCAGCAGAAGTCAGGTGGCAGGTGCTAACTATGGCTACACCTTC
.	.	TRBV9	TRBJ2-5	CASSFRQEETQYF	TGTGCCAGCAGCTTCCGGCAGGAAGAGACCCAGTACTTC
.	.	TRBV1	TRBJ2-1	CTSSPGLAGENEQFF	TGCACCAGCAGTCCAGGACTAGCGGGAGAGAATGAGCAGTTCTTC
.	.	TRBV29-1	TRBJ2-7	CSVKGLGTYEQYF	TGCAGCGTTAAGGGGCTCGGAACCTACGAGCAGTACTTC
.	TRBD1	TRBV7-2	TRBJ2-7	CASSLWTGAPAEQYF	TGTGCCAGCAGCCTCTGGACAGGGGCACCCGCCGAGCAGTACTTC
.	TRBD1	TRBV6-5	TRBJ2-4	CASSQDRDKNIQYF	TGTGCCAGCAGCCAGGACAGGGACAAAAACATTCAGTACTTC
.	TRBD2	TRBV30	TRBJ2-5	CAWSRSSGLGETQYF	TGTGCCTGGAGTAGGTCTAGCGGGTTAGGAGAGACCCAGTACTTC
.	TRBD1	TRBV28	TRBJ1-1	CASSFGDRGYNTEAFF	TGTGCCAGCAGTTTCGGGGACAGGGGGTATAACACTGAAGCTTTCTTT
.	.	TRBV6-2/TRBV6-3	TRBJ1-5	CASSHPTIAQHF	TGTGCCAGCAGTCACCCCACCATAGCCCAGCATTTT
.	.	TRBV18	TRBJ2-1	CASSPRGSSYNEQFF	TGTGCCAGCTCACCAAGGGGGAGCTCCTACAATGAGCAGTTCTTC
.	TRBD2	TRBV7-8	TRBJ2-2	CASSLVGSGKGNTGELFF	TGTGCCAGCAGCTTAGTGGGTAGCGGGAAAGGGAACACCGGGGAGCTGTTTTTT
.	TRBD1	TRBV2	TRBJ2-1	CASSPRQGGNEQFF	TGTGCCAGCAGTCCCAGACAGGGGGGCAATGAGCAGTTCTTC
.	.	TRBV30	TRBJ2-3	CAWSRRGLTDTQYF	TGTGCCTGGAGTAGGCGGGGGCTCACAGATACGCAGTATTTT
.	.	TRBV6-6	TRBJ1-6	CASSYSGEGRSPLHF	TGTGCCAGCAGTTACTCGGGGGAGGGCCGTTCACCCCTCCACTTT
once	TRBD2	TRBV11-3	TRBJ2-2	CASSWGLAGGTGELFF	TGTGCCAGCAGCTGGGGACTAGCGGGAGGGACCGGGGAGCTGTTTTTT
.	.	TRBV14	TRBJ1-2	CASSQEAGWAYGYTF	TGTGCCAGCAGCCAAGAAGCGGGCTGGGCCTATGGCTACACCTTC
once	.	TRBV27	TRBJ1-5	CASKLKYDSQPQHF	TGTGCCAGCAAACTTAAGTACGACTCTCAGCCCCAGCATTTT
.	TRBD2	TRBV19	TRBJ2-7	CASSSGTSVLIKYF	TGTGCCAGTAGTTCCGGGACTAGCGTACTTATCAAGTACTTC
.	TRBD1	TRBV5-1	TRBJ2-7	CASSFQQGSGTGEQYF	TGCGCCAGCAGCTTTCAGCAGGGGTCGGGGACAGGGGAGCAGTACTTC
.	TRBD1	TRBV5-5	TRBJ1-4	CASSLKVGLGQREEKLFF	TGTGCCAGCAGCTTGAAAGTCGGTTTGGGACAGAGGGAAGAAAAACTGTTTTTT
.	.	TRBV7-8	TRBJ2-7	CASSLGGGHYSYEQYF	TGTGCCAGCAGCTTAGGCGGGGGACACTACTCCTACGAGCAGTACTTC
.	TRBD1	TRBV3-1/TRBV3-2	TRBJ2-7	CASSRQGREQYF	TGTGCCAGCAGCCGACAGGGGCGGGAGCAGTACTTC
once	.	TRBV2	TRBJ2-1	CASSDSGTYNEQFF	TGTGCCAGCAGTGATAGCGGAACCTACAATGAGCAGTTCTTC
.	.	TRBV2	TRBJ1-1	CASSEPDSPAEAFF	TGTGCCAGCAGTGAACCGGACAGCCCTGCTGAAGCTTTCTTT
.	TRBD1	TRBV11-2	TRBJ2-1	CASRGQGEDEQFF	TGTGCCAGCAGGGGACAGGGGGAGGATGAGCAGTTCTTC